This T cell receptor (beta chain) derives from a study of glioma-infiltrating T cells after dendritic cell vaccination. The wider study: Between the early 2000s and the early 2010s, patients got autologous tumor lysate-pulsed dendritic cell vaccines. The study, taken as a whole, reports: Estimated pretreatment TIL content predicted outcome after dendritic cell vaccination. The cohort had few patients with full blood and tumor sets.

Germline V gene lookup returns CDR1 MNHEY and CDR2 SMNVEV (reference sequence). The CDR3 spans 14 residues. Germline trimming cut 4 bases from V and 5 bases from J; bases unmatched to any gene: 4. A word on this clone: The antigen is unknown.

Time point here: after dendritic cell vaccination, including at tumor progression/relapse. Libraries were prepared by immunoSEQ multiplex PCR; TCRdb keeps only in-frame clonotypes and omits some of them. The sample contains some 91,000 clones, roughly four fifths of which appear only once. This chain joins TRBV27 and TRBJ2-2, with 7 bases lining up with TRBD1. This clonotype was obtained from a human donor with glioblastoma. The source was blood, collected after dendritic cell vaccination. DNA for the CDR3: TGTGCCAGCAGTTATAACAGGGGAACCGGGGAGCTGTTTTTT. It codes for CASSYNRGTGELFF.